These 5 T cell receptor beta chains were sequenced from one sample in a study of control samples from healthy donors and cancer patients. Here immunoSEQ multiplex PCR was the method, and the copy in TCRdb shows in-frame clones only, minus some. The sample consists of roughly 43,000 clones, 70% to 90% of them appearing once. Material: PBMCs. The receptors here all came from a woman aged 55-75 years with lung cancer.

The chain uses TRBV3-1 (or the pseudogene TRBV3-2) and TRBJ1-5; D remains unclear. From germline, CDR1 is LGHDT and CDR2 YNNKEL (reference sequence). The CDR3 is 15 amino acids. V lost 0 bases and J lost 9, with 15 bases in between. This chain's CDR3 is CASSQDLGKGRPQHF. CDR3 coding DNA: TGTGCCAGCAGCCAAGATCTAGGTAAGGGTCGGCCCCAGCATTTT.

This CDR3 is CSVDGAAGFQYEQYF. In DNA form, the CDR3 reads TGCAGCGTTGACGGCGCGGCCGGGTTCCAATACGAGCAGTACTTC. The V gene is TRBV29-1, the J gene TRBJ2-7, with D unresolved. The germline V gene has CDR1 SQVTM and CDR2 ANQGSEA. CDR3 length equals 15 residues. Deletions cut 3 bases from V and 4 bases from J, with 19 bases between.

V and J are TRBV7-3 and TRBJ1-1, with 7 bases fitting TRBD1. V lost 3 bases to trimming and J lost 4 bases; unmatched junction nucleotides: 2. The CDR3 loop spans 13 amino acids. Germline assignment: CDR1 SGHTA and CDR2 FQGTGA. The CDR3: CASSLGTVTEAFF. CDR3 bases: TGTGCCAGCAGCTTGGGGACAGTCACTGAAGCTTTCTTT.

The CDR3 DNA is TGTGCCAGCAGCCGTGGTCGGTTCAACTATGGCTACACCTTC. It yields the protein CASSRGRFNYGYTF. The chain couples TRBV7-6 to TRBJ1-2; unclear D gene. The V end was cut by 5 bases, the J end by 2 bases, with 12 bases between. In germline, CDR1 is SGHVS, CDR2 FNYEAQ. CDR3 size: 14 residues. The variable domain in full, completed from reference TRBV7-6 and TRBJ1-2, reads GAGVSQSPRYKVTKRGQDVALRCDPISGHVSLYWYRQALGQGPEFLTYFNYEAQQDKSGLPNDRFSAERPEGSISTLTIQRTEQRDSAMYRCASSRGRFNYGYTFGSGTRLTVV.

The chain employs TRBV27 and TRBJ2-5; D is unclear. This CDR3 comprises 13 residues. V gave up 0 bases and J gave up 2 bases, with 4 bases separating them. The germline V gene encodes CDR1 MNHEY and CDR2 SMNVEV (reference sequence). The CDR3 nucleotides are TGTGCCAGCAGTTTATCTCTGCAAGAGACCCAGTACTTC. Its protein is CASSLSLQETQYF.